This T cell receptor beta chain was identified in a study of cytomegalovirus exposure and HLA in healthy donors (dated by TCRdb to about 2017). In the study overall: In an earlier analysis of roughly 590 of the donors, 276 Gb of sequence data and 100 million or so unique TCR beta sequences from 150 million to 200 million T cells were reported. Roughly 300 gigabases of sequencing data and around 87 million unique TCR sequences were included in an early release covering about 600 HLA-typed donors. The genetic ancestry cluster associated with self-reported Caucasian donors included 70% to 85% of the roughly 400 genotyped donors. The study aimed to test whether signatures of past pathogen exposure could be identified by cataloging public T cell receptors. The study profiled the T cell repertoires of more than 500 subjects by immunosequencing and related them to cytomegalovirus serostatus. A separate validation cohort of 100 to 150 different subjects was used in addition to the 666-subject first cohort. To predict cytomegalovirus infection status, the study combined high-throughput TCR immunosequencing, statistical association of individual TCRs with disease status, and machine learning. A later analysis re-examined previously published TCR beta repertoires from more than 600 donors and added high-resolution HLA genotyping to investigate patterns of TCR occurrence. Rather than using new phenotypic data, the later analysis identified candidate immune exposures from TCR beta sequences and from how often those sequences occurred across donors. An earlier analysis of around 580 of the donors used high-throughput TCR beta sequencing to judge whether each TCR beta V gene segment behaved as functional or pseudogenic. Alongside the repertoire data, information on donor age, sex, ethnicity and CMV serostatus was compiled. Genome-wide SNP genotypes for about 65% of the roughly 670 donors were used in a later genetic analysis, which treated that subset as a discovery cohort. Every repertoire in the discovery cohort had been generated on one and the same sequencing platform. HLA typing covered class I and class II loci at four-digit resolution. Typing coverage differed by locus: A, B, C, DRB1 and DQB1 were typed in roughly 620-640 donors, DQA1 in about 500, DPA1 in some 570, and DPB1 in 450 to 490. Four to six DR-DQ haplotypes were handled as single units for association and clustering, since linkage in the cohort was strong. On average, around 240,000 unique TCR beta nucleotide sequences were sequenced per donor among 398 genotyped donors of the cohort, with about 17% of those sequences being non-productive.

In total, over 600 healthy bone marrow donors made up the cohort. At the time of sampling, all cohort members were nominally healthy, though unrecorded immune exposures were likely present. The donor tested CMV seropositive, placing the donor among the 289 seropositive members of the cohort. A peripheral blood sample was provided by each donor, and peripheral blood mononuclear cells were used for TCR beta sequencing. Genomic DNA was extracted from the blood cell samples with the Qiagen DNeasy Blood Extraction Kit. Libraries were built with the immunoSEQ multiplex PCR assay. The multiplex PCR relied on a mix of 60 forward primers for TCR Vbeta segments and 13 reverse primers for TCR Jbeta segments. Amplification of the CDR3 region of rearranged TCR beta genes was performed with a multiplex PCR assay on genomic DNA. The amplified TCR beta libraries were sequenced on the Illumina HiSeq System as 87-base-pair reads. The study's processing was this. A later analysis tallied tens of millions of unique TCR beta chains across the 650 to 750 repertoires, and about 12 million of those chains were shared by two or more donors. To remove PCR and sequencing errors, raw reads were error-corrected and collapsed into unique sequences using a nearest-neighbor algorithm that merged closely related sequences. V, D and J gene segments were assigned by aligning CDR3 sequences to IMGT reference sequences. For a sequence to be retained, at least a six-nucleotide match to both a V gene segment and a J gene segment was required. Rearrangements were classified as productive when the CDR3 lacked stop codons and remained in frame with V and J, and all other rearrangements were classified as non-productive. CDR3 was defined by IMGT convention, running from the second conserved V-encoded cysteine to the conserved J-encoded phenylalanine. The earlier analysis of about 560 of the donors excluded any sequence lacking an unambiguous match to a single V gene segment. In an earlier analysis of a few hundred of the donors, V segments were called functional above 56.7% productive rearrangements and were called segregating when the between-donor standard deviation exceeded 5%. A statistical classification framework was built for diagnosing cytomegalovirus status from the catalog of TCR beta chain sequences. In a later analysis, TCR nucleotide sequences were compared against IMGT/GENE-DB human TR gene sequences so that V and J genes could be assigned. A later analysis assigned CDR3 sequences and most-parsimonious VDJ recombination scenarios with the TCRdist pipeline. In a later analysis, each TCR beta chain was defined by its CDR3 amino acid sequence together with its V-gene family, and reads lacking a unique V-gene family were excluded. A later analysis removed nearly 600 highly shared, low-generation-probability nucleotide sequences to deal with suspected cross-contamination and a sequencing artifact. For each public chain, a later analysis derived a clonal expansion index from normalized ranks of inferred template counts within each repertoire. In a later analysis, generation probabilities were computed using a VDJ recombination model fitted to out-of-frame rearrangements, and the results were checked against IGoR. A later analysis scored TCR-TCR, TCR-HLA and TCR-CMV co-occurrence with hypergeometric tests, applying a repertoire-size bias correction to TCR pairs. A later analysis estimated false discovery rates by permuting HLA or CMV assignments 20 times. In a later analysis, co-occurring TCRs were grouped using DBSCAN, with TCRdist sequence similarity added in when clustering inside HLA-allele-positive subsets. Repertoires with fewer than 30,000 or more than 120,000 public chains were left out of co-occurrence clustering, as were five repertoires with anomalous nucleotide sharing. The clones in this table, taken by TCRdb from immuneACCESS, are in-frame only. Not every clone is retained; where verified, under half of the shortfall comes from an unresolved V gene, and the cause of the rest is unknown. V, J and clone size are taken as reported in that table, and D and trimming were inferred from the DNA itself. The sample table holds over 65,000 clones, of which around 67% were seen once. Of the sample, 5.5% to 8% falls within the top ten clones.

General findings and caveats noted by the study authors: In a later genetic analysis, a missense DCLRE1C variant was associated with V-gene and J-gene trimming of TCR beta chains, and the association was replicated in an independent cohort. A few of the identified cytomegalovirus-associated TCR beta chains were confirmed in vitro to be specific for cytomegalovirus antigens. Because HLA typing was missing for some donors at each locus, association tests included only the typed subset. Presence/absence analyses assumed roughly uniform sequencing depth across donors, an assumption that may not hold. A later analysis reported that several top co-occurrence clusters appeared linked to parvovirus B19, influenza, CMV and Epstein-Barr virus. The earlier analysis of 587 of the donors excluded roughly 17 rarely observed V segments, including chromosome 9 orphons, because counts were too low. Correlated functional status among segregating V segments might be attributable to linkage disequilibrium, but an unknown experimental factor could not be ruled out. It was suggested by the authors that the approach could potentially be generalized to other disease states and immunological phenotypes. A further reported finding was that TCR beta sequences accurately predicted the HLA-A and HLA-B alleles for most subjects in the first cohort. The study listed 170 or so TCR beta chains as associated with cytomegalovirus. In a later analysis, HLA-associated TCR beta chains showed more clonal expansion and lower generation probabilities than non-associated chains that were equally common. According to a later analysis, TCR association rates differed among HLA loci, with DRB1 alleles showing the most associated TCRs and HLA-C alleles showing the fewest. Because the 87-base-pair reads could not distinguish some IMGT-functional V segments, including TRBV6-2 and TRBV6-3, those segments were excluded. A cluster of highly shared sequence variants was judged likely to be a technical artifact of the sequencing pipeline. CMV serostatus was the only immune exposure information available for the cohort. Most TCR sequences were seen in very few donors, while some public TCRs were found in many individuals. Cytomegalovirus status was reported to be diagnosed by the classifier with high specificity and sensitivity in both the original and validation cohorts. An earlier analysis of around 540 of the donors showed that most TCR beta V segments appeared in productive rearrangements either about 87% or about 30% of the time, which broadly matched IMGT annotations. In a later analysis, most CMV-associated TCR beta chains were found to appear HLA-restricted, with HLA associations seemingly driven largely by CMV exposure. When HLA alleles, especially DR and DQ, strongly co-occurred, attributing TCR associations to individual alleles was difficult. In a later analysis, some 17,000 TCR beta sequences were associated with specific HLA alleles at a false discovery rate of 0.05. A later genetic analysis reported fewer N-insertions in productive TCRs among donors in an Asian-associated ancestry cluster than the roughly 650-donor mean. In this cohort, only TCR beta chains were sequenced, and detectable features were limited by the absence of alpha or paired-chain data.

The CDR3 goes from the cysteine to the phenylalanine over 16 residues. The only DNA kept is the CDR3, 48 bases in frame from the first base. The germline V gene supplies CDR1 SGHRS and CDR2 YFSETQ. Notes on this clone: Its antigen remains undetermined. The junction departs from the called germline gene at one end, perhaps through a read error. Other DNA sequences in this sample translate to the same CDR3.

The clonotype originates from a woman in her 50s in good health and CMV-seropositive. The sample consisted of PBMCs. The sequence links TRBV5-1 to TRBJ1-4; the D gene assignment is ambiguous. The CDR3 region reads CASSSAATATNEKLFF. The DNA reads TGCGCCAGCAGCTCTGCCGCTACTGCAACTAATGAAAAGCTGTTTTTT.